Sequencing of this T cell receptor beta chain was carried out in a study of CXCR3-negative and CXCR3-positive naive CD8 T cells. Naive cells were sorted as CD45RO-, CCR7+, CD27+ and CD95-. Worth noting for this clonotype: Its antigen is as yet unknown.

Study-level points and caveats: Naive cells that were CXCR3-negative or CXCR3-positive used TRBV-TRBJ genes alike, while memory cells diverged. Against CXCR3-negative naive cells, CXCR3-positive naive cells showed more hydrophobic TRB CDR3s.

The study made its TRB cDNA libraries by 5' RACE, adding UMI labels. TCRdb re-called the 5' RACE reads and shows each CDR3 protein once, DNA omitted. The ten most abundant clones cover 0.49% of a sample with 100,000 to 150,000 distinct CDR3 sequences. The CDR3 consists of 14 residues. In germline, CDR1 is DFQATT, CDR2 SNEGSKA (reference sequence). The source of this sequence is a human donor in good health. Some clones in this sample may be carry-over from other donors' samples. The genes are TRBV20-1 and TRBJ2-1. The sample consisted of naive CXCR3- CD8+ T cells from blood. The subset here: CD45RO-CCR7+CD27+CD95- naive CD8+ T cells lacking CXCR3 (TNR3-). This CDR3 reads CSARVVVTYNEQFF.